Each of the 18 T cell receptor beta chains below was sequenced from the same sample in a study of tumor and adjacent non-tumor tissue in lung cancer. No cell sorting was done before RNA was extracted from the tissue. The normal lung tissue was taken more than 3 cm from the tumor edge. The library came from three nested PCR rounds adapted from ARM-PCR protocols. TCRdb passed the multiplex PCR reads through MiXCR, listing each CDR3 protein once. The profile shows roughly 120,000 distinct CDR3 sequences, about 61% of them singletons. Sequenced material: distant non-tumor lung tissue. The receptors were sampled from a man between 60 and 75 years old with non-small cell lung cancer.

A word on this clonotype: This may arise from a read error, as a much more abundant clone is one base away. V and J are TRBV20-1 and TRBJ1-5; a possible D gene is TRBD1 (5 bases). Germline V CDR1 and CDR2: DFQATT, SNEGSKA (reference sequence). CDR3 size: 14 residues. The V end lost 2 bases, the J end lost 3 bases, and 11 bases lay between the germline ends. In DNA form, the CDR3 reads TGCAGTGCTAGAAGGGGTGTCAACAATCAGCCCCAGCATTTT. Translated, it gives CSARRGVNNQPQHF.

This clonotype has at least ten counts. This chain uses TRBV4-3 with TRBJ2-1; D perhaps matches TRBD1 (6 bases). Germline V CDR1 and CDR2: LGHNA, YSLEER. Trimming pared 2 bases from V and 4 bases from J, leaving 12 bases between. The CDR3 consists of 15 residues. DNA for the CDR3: TGCGCCAGCAGCCAAACCCGGACAGATTACAATGAGCAGTTCTTC. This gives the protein CASSQTRTDYNEQFF.

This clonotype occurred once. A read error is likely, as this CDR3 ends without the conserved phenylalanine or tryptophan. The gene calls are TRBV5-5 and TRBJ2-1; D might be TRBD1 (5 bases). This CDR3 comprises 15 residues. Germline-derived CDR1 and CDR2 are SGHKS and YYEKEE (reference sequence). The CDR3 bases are TGTGCCAGCCGCTTACTGGACAACCTAAACAATGAGCAGTTCCTC. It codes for CASRLLDNLNNEQFL.

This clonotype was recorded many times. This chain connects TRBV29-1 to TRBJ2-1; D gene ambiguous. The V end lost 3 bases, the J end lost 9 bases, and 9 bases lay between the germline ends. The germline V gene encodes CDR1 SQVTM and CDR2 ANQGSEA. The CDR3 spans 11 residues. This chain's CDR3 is CSVEGTGEQFF. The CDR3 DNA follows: TGCAGCGTTGAGGGAACCGGTGAGCAGTTCTTC.

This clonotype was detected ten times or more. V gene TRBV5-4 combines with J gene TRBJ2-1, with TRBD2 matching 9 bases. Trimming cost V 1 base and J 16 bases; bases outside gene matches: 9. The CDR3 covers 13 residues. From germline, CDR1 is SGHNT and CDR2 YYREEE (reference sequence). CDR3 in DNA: TGTGCCAGCAGCTTGAATAGCGGGGGTTGGAATTTCTTC. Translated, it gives CASSLNSGGWNFF.

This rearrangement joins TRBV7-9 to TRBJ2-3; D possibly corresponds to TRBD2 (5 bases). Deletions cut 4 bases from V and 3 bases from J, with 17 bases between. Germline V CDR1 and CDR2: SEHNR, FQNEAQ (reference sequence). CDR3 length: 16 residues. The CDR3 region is CASSYPDPGGTDTQYF. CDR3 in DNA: TGTGCCAGCAGCTACCCAGACCCAGGCGGGACAGATACGCAGTATTTT.

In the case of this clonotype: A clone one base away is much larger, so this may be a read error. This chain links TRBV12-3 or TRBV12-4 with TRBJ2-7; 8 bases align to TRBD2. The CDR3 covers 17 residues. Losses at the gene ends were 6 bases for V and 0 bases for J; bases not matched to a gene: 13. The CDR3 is CASSSLRTSWLSYEQYF. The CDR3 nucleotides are TGTGCCAGCAGCTCCCTACGGACTAGCTGGCTCTCCTACGAGCAGTACTTC.

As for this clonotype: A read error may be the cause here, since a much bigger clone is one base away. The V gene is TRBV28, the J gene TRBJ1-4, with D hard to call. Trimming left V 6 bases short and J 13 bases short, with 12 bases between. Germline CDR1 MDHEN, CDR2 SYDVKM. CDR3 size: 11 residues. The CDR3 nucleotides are TGTGCCAGCAGGAGATTAAACCTACTGTTTTTT. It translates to CASRRLNLLFF.

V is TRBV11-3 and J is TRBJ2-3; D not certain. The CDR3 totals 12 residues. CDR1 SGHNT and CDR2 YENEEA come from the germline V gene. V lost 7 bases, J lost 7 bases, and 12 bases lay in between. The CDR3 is CASTTGQNTQYF. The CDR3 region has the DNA TGTGCCAGCACCACGGGTCAGAATACGCAGTATTTT.

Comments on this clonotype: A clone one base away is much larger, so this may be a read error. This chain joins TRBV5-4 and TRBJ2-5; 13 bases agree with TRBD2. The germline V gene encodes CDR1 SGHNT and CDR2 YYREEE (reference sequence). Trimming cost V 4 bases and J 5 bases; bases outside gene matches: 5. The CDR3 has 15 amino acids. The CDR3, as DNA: TGTGCCAGCAGCACCGGACTAGCGGGAGAGGAGACCCAGTACTTC. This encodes CASSTGLAGEETQYF.

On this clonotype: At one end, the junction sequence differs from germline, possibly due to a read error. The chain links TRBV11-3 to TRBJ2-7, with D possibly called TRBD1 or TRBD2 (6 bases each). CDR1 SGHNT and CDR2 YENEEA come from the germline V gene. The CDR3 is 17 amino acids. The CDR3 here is CVSSSLRIGGARNEQYF. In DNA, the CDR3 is TGTGTCAGCAGCTCCCTCAGGATCGGGGGCGCGAGAAACGAGCAGTACTTC.

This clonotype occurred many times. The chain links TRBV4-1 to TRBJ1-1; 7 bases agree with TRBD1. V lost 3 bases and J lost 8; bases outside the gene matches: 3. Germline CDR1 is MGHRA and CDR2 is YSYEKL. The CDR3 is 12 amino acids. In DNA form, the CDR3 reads TGCGCCAGCAGCCAGCTGACAGGGGAAGCTTTCTTT. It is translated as CASSQLTGEAFF.

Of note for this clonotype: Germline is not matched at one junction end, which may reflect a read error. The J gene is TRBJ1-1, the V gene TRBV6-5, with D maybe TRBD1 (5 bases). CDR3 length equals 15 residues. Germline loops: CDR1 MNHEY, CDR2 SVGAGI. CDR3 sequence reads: CAIKWPRTIDTEAFF. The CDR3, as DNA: TGTGCCATCAAGTGGCCGAGGACAATCGACACCGAAGCTTTCTTT.

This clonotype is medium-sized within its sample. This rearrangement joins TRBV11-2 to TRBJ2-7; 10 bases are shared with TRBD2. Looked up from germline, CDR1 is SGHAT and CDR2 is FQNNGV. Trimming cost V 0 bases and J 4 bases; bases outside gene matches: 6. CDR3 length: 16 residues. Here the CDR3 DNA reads TGTGCCAGCAGCTTAGATCTAACTAGCGGGAAGTACGAGCAGTACTTC. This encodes CASSLDLTSGKYEQYF.

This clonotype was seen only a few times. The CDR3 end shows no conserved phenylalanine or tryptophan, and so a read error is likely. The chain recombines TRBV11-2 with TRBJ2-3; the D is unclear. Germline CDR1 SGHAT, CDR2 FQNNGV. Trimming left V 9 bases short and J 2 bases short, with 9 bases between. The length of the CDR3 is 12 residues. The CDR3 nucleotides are TGTGCCAGTAACATCAACACAGATACGCAGTATCTT. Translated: CASNINTDTQYL.

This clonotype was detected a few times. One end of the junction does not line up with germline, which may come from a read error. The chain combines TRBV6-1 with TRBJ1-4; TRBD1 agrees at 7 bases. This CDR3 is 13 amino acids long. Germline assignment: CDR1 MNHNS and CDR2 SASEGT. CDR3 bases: TGCGCCAGCAGTGGACAGGCTAATGGAAAACTGTTTTTT. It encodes CASSGQANGKLFF.

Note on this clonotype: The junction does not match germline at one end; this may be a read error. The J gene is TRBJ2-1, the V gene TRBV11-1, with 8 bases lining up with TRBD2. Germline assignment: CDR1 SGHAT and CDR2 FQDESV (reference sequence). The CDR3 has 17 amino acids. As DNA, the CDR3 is TGTGCCAGCAGCTCGGGACTAGAGGGGCCTTCATACAATGAGCAATTCTTC. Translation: CASSSGLEGPSYNEQFF.

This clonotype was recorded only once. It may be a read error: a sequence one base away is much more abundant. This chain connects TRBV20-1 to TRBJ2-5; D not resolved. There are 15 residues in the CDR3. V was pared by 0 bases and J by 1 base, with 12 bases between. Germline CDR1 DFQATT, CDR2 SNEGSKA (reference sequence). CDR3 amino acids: CSAREKGQPQETQYF. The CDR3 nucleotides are TGCAGTGCTAGAGAAAAAGGGCAGCCCCAAGAGACCCAGTACTTC.